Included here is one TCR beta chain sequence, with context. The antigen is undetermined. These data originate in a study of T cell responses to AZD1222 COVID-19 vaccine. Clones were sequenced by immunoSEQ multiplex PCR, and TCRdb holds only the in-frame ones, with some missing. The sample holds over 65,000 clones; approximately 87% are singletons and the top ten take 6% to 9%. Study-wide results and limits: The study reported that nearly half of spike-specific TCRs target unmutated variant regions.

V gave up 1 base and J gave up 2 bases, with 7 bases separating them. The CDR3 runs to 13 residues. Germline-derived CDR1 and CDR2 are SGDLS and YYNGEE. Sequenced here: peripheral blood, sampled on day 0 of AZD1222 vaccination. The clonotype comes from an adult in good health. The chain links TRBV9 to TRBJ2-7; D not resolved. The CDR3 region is CASSVNSAYEQYF. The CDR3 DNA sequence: TGTGCCAGCAGCGTAAACTCGGCCTACGAGCAGTACTTC.